These T cell receptor beta chains were read from a single sample in a study of CD8+ T cells in alopecia areata. Assay: immunoSEQ multiplex PCR; the TCRdb copy retains only in-frame clones and omits some. The sample comprises 140,000 to 150,000 clones, roughly 50% of which are singletons, and around 6.8% rests with the top ten. The specimen sequenced was CD4+ T cells sorted from blood. These receptors originate from a human donor with alopecia areata. Each CDR3 is given with its conserved first and last residue. A D gene is named only where the DNA matches it firmly. Not all rows give a size; the values are once, few, many and, for expanded clones, a class.

>.|TRBV15|TRBJ2-3|.
TGTGCCACCAGCAGAGATACCCACACAGATACGCAGTATTTT
CATSRDTHTDTQYF
>.|TRBV20-1|TRBJ2-1|.
TGCAGTGCCAGGATTTGGAATGAGCAGTTCTTC
CSARIWNEQFF
>.|TRBV6-5|TRBJ1-2|.
TGTGCCAGCACTTCTGGGGCTTTGGTACGCGGCTACACCTTC
CASTSGALVRGYTF
>.|TRBV28|TRBJ2-1|TRBD1
TGTGCCAGCAGTTTGTCCGGGACAGGGATATACAATGAGCAGTTCTTC
CASSLSGTGIYNEQFF
>.|TRBV5-1|TRBJ2-5|.
TGCGCCAGCAGAGTCCAAGAGACCCAGTACTTC
CASRVQETQYF
>.|TRBV29-1|TRBJ1-1|.
TGCAGCGTTGTGGTACAGGGAATGAACACTGAAGCTTTCTTT
CSVVVQGMNTEAFF
>.|TRBV18|TRBJ2-3|.
TGTGCCAGCTCACCACCGATCCGAGATACGCAGTATTTT
CASSPPIRDTQYF
>few|TRBV19|TRBJ2-3|.
TGTGCCAGTAGTATACCGCAGGGTGGAGATACGCAGTATTTT
CASSIPQGGDTQYF
>.|TRBV28|TRBJ2-5|.
TGTGCCAGCAGCCCTGGCGCAAGACCCGAGACCCAGTACTTC
CASSPGARPETQYF
>.|TRBV29-1|TRBJ2-5|.
TGCAGCGTTGCTGGGTGGGTCGGCCAAGAGACCCAGTACTTC
CSVAGWVGQETQYF
>.|TRBV5-1|TRBJ2-3|TRBD2
TGCGCCAGCAGCGTATCTAGCGGGCAGGGAAATACGCAGTATTTT
CASSVSSGQGNTQYF
>.|TRBV30|TRBJ2-1|.
TGTGCCTGGGTGCGTCATCGGGATAGGGTCAATGAGCAGTTCTTC
CAWVRHRDRVNEQFF
>.|TRBV29-1|TRBJ2-7|TRBD2
TGCAGCGTTCTCTTGTTTAGCGGGAGGGCCTATGACGAGCAGTACTTC
CSVLLFSGRAYDEQYF
>.|TRBV11-2|TRBJ2-5|.
TGTGCCAGCAGCTTAGATGGACTCGAGACCCAGTACTTC
CASSLDGLETQYF
>few|TRBV30|TRBJ2-1|TRBD2
TGTGCCTGGAGGCTTGGCGGGAGGACGTACAATGAGCAGTTCTTC
CAWRLGGRTYNEQFF
>.|TRBV29-1|TRBJ2-3|.
TGCAGCGTTGCTTTCGGTGGAGATACGCAGTATTTT
CSVAFGGDTQYF